Below are 28 T cell receptor beta chains sequenced from a single sample in a study of Ad26.COV2.S vaccination and SARS-CoV-2 variants. Here immunoSEQ multiplex PCR was the method, and the copy in TCRdb shows in-frame clones only, minus some. The sample shows 150,000 to 200,000 clones, 70% to 90% of them seen only once. The sample in question was peripheral blood, obtained after recovery from COVID-19. The receptors stem from a human donor who had recovered from COVID-19.

The chain recombines TRBV19 with TRBJ2-7; 8 bases fit TRBD2. Trimming removed 9 bases from V and 4 bases from J; junction bases left unmatched: 8. Germline CDR1 LNHDA, CDR2 SQIVND (reference sequence). The CDR3 has 13 residues. The CDR3: CASRTSGLYEQYF. The DNA of the CDR3 is TGTGCCAGCCGTACTAGCGGATTATACGAGCAGTACTTC.

This chain connects TRBV19 to TRBJ1-2; D unclear. The V end was cut by 5 bases, the J end by 4 bases, with 8 bases between. From germline, CDR1 is LNHDA and CDR2 SQIVND (reference sequence). This CDR3 contains 12 residues. CDR3 bases: TGTGCCAGTAGTCAGGCCCTCTATGGCTACACCTTC. Translation: CASSQALYGYTF.

The genes are TRBV6-2 or TRBV6-3 and TRBJ2-3, with D perhaps matching TRBD2 (6 bases). Trimming took 4 bases from V and 4 from J, leaving 9 bases between them. The CDR3 covers 13 residues. CDR1 is MNHEY and CDR2 is SVGEGT in the germline V gene. CDR3 sequence reads: CASSFGGADTQYF. The CDR3 DNA sequence: TGTGCCAGCAGTTTCGGGGGAGCAGATACGCAGTATTTT.

The chain is built from TRBV27 and TRBJ2-1; perhaps D is TRBD1 or TRBD2 (5 bases each). Germline CDR1 MNHEY, CDR2 SMNVEV (reference sequence). Trimming shortened V by 2 bases and J by 8 bases, and 7 bases separated the two germline ends. The CDR3 extends over 12 amino acids. CDR3 sequence (DNA): TGTGCCAGCAGTTTAGGGGGACATGAGCAGTTCTTC. Translated, it gives CASSLGGHEQFF.

The count of this clone is one. The chain carries TRBV11-2 and TRBJ1-2, with TRBD1 matching over 7 bases. The CDR3 sequence is 14 residues long. V dropped 4 bases and J dropped 8; count of bases not matched to a gene: 10. CDR1 is SGHAT, CDR2 FQNNGV, per germline. The CDR3 region is CASSSPRQGSGYTF. The CDR3 nucleotides are TGTGCCAGCAGCTCCCCTCGACAGGGATCGGGCTACACCTTC.

This chain connects TRBV2 to TRBJ2-7, with 7 nucleotides matching TRBD1. The ends lost 8 bases at V and 7 bases at J; junction bases unmatched: 11. Germline values: CDR1 SNHLY, CDR2 FYNNEI. The CDR3 length is 13 residues. The DNA of the CDR3 is TGTGCCAGCCTCCAGGACAGGAGGTGGGAGCAGTACTTC. The encoded protein is CASLQDRRWEQYF.

V usage is TRBV4-2 and J usage is TRBJ1-6, with D hard to call. Trimming removed 0 bases at V and 8 bases at J, with 14 bases between. The CDR3 length is 16 residues. In germline, CDR1 is LGHNA, CDR2 YNFKEQ. The CDR3 region is CASSQEYSLADSPLHF. In DNA form, the CDR3 reads TGTGCCAGCAGCCAAGAGTATAGCCTTGCGGATTCACCCCTCCACTTT.

The rearrangement joins TRBV7-6 to TRBJ2-1, with TRBD2 matching over 10 bases. Unmatched junction bases numbered 7, after V lost 1 base and J lost 10 bases. Germline CDR1 SGHVS, CDR2 FNYEAQ. The CDR3 length is 15 residues. CDR3 residues: CASSLGPSGSYEQFF. CDR3 nucleotide sequence: TGTGCCAGCAGCTTAGGGCCTAGCGGGAGTTACGAGCAGTTCTTC.

J is TRBJ2-5 and V is TRBV12-5, with 10 positions matching TRBD2. The CDR3 has 17 amino acids. Germline values: CDR1 LGHNT, CDR2 FRNRAP. V was clipped by 5 bases and J by 2 bases; unmatched bases: 11. CDR3 sequence: CASGPGGLAGVQETQYF. The CDR3 bases are TGTGCTAGTGGTCCCGGGGGGCTAGCGGGAGTACAAGAGACCCAGTACTTC.

V is TRBV6-4 and J is TRBJ2-2, with D unclear. The CDR3 has 13 residues. Germline CDR1 is MRHNA and CDR2 is SNTAGT. Trimming removed 5 bases from V and 4 bases from J, with 8 bases in between. Written as DNA, the CDR3 is TGTGCCAGCAGTCCACGGGCCACCGGGGAGCTGTTTTTT. Encoded protein: CASSPRATGELFF.

The gene calls are TRBV7-3 and TRBJ1-6; maybe TRBD1 (5 bases). The germline V gene has CDR1 SGHTA and CDR2 FQGTGA. CDR3 length: 14 amino acids. The ends were cut back, 5 bases at V and 7 bases at J, with 12 bases in the middle. The CDR3 region is CASSPGRVNSPLHF. As DNA, the CDR3 is TGTGCCAGCAGCCCGGGACGGGTAAATTCACCCCTCCACTTT. The whole variable domain, filled in from reference TRBV7-3 and TRBJ1-6, reads GAGVSQTPSNKVTEKGKYVELRCDPISGHTALYWYRQSLGQGPEFLIYFQGTGAADDSGLPNDRFFAVRPEGSVSTLKIQRTERGDSAVYLCASSPGRVNSPLHFGNGTRLTVT.

The chain combines TRBV5-4 with TRBJ2-5, with TRBD1 identical over 10 bases. The CDR3 loop spans 15 amino acids. Trimming removed 0 bases from V and 5 bases from J; junction bases left unmatched: 4. CDR1 is SGHNT, CDR2 YYREEE, per germline (reference sequence). The CDR3 DNA is TGTGCCAGCAGCTTGGGGGGACAGGGGAGGGAGACCCAGTACTTC. It translates to CASSLGGQGRETQYF.

This clone was seen a single time. Here the CDR3 reads CASSLGGVNYNEQFF. CDR3 nucleotides: TGTGCCAGCAGCTTAGGAGGGGTCAACTACAATGAGCAGTTCTTC. The rearrangement joins TRBV11-2 to TRBJ2-1, with D perhaps TRBD1 or TRBD2 (5 bases each). V was cut by 1 base and J by 3 bases, with 10 bases left in between. Germline CDR1 is SGHAT and CDR2 is FQNNGV. This CDR3 has 15 amino acids.

The rearrangement links TRBV9 to TRBJ1-2; D possibly corresponds to TRBD1 (5 bases). The germline gives CDR1 SGDLS, CDR2 YYNGEE. There are 17 residues in the CDR3. V gave up 3 bases and J gave up 8 bases, with 26 bases separating them. CDR3 bases: TGTGCCAGCAGCGAGGGCTCTGGGGTTGGGGGAATGCGAGGCTACACCTTC. This codes for CASSEGSGVGGMRGYTF.

J is TRBJ2-1 and V is TRBV19; D is possibly TRBD2 (5 bases). This CDR3 has 16 residues. The V end lost 4 bases, the J end lost 0 bases, and 13 bases lay between the germline ends. Germline CDR1 reads LNHDA; CDR2 reads SQIVND (reference sequence). The CDR3: CASSKAGVSSYNEQFF. The CDR3 coding sequence is TGTGCCAGTAGTAAGGCCGGGGTGAGCTCCTACAATGAGCAGTTCTTC.

This clone appeared a single time. V is TRBV15 and J is TRBJ2-3; D may be TRBD2 (5 bases). CDR3 size: 13 residues. CDR1 and CDR2 from the germline V gene are LNHNV and YYDKDF (reference sequence). Trimming pared 3 bases from V and 4 bases from J, leaving 8 bases between. The CDR3 loop is CATSSGLPDTQYF. In DNA form, the CDR3 reads TGTGCCACCAGCAGTGGACTGCCAGATACGCAGTATTTT.

The rearrangement links TRBV10-3 to TRBJ1-1; D gene uncertain. Germline values: CDR1 ENHRY, CDR2 SYGVKD. V lost 2 bases, J lost 0 bases, and 13 bases lay in between. The CDR3 loop spans 16 amino acids. The CDR3 protein is CAISEEVGKMNTEAFF. In nucleotides, the CDR3 is TGTGCCATCAGTGAGGAAGTCGGCAAAATGAACACTGAAGCTTTCTTT.

This chain joins TRBV29-1 and TRBJ1-1; D unresolved. The CDR3 totals 17 residues. Trimming cost V 2 bases and J 4 bases, with 23 bases left between them. The V gene's germline CDR1 is SQVTM and CDR2 ANQGSEA. The CDR3 is CSVELPLGSDTLTEAFF. The DNA for the CDR3 is TGCAGCGTTGAACTACCATTGGGATCCGATACCCTCACTGAAGCTTTCTTT.

A single count supports this clone. This chain joins TRBV7-9 and TRBJ2-6, with D possibly being TRBD2 (6 bases). There are 16 residues in the CDR3. V gave up 8 bases and J gave up 2 bases, with 16 bases separating them. Germline CDR1 and CDR2: SEHNR and FQNEAQ (reference sequence). The CDR3 DNA reads as TGTGCCAGCGAGGTGGACTACACTACTGGGGCCAACGTCCTGACTTTC. It encodes CASEVDYTTGANVLTF. The variable domain in full, completed from reference TRBV7-9 and TRBJ2-6, reads DTGVSQNPRHKITKRGQNVTFRCDPISEHNRLYWYRQTLGQGPEFLTYFQNEAQLEKSRLLSDRFSAERPKGSFSTLEIQRTEQGDSAMYLCASEVDYTTGANVLTFGAGSRLTVL.

The rearrangement links TRBV11-1 to TRBJ1-1; possibly TRBD1 for D (5 bases). The germline V gene has CDR1 SGHAT and CDR2 FQDESV (reference sequence). This CDR3 comprises 14 residues. V lost 1 base and J 2 bases, leaving 8 bases between the germline ends. The CDR3 protein is CASSLGQGNTEAFF. The DNA for the CDR3 is TGTGCCAGCAGCTTAGGTCAGGGAAACACTGAAGCTTTCTTT.

CDR3: CASSYGQASYEQYF. Here the CDR3 DNA reads TGTGCCAGCAGCTACGGACAGGCCTCCTACGAGCAGTACTTC. V is TRBV5-6 and J is TRBJ2-7; TRBD1 aligns across 7 bases. The CDR3 is made up of 14 amino acids. The germline CDR1 and CDR2 sequences are SGHDT and YYEEEE. The V and J ends lost 3 bases and 0 bases, in that order; junction bases with no gene match: 3.

This clone has only one observation. The chain recombines TRBV6-2 or TRBV6-3 with TRBJ2-3; D is perhaps TRBD2 (5 bases). Germline V gene data show CDR1 as MNHEY and CDR2 as SVGEGT. The CDR3 totals 15 residues. The V end was cut by 7 bases, the J end by 4 bases, with 18 bases between. CDR3 region: CASNPRELTSDTQYF. The CDR3 DNA reads as TGTGCCAGCAACCCACGGGAACTCACGTCAGATACGCAGTATTTT.

The gene calls are TRBV3-1 (or the pseudogene TRBV3-2) and TRBJ2-3; D is uncertain. The CDR3 consists of 15 residues. Germline CDR1 LGHDT, CDR2 YNNKEL (reference sequence). Trimming removed 0 bases at V and 6 bases at J, with 13 bases between. In nucleotides, the CDR3 is TGTGCCAGCAGCCAAGAGTGGCTAGAGATCGATACGCAGTATTTT. Protein product: CASSQEWLEIDTQYF.

This chain uses TRBV6-5 with TRBJ1-3; D is possibly TRBD1 (5 bases). V was shortened by 7 bases and J by 9 bases, with 19 bases between the two germline ends. This CDR3 is 14 amino acids long. From germline, CDR1 is MNHEY and CDR2 SVGAGI. The CDR3 DNA is TGTGCCAGCACCATCCAGGGTCGGACAAGCACCATATATTTT. Translation: CASTIQGRTSTIYF.

The chain recombines TRBV5-1 with TRBJ2-1; 8 nucleotides line up with TRBD1. V gave up 2 bases and J gave up 4 bases; unmatched junction bases: 2. The CDR3 contains 14 residues. Germline V gene sequence: CDR1 SGHRS, CDR2 YFSETQ. The CDR3 protein is CASSFGQGYNEQFF. DNA of the CDR3: TGCGCCAGCAGCTTTGGACAGGGTTACAATGAGCAGTTCTTC.

The chain is built from TRBV2 and TRBJ2-7; D unclear. The germline gives CDR1 SNHLY, CDR2 FYNNEI. CDR3 length equals 12 residues. Trimming shortened V by 5 bases and J by 3 bases, and 8 bases separated the two germline ends. In DNA form, the CDR3 reads TGTGCCAGCAGTCTACTGATCTACGAGCAGTACTTC. This codes for CASSLLIYEQYF.

The chain recombines TRBV19 with TRBJ1-2; D unclear. V lost 9 bases and J lost 3, with 20 bases in between. The CDR3 contains 15 residues. Per the germline V gene, CDR1 is LNHDA and CDR2 is SQIVND (reference sequence). The CDR3 sequence: CARVNPSDGHYGYTF. For the CDR3, the DNA is TGTGCCAGGGTCAACCCCTCGGACGGCCACTATGGCTACACCTTC. The full variable domain, in which reference TRBV19 and TRBJ1-2 provide the parts outside the CDR3, is DGGITQSPKYLFRKEGQNVTLSCEQNLNHDAMYWYRQDPGQGLRLIYYSQIVNDFQKGDIAEGYSVSREKKESFPLTVTSAQKNPTAFYLCARVNPSDGHYGYTFGSGTRLTVV.

This chain links TRBV30 with TRBJ1-5, with a possible D match to TRBD1 (6 bases). CDR1 GTSNPN and CDR2 SVGIG come from the germline V gene (reference sequence). Trimming pared 2 bases from V and 3 bases from J, leaving 17 bases between. The CDR3 sequence is 16 residues long. CDR3 amino acids: CAWSKGGLTYNQPQHF. DNA of the CDR3: TGTGCCTGGAGTAAGGGGGGTTTGACCTACAATCAGCCCCAGCATTTT.